This T cell receptor beta chain was captured in a study of T cell responses to AZD1222 COVID-19 vaccine. Study conclusions and caveats: Repertoire sampling happened only post peak T cell response. Donors, mostly white British, included more females; clonal diversity was possibly underestimated. Only a handful of AZD1222 recipients tested seropositive at baseline.

The protocol was immunoSEQ multiplex PCR, while the TCRdb copy is restricted to in-frame clones and leaves out a portion. In the table there are about 85,000 clones, 85% to 90% of which are singletons. On this clone: Antigen: not known.

This CDR3 is 12 amino acids long. Germline CDR1 and CDR2: LNHDA and SQIVND (reference sequence). V was trimmed by 11 bases and J by 5 bases, leaving 14 bases between them. This TCR was sampled from an adult in good health. The chain uses TRBV19 and TRBJ2-3, with D possibly matching TRBD1 (6 bases). The sample consisted of peripheral blood, taken on day 0 of MenACWY control vaccination. CDR3 bases: TGTGCCTCGGGCTTAGGGGGAGATACGCAGTATTTT. Amino acids: CASGLGGDTQYF.